The 19 T cell receptor beta chains below come from one sample, sequenced in a study of shared clonotypes between healthy human individuals. The naive CD8 subset, CD45RO-negative cells positively selected for CCR7, excluded terminally differentiated effector memory CD45RA+ cells. Using immunoSEQ multiplex PCR, the repertoire was profiled, and TCRdb retains in-frame clones only, with some absent. The repertoire includes roughly 570,000 clones, nearly 98% of them detected once, and 0.3% to 0.35% sits in the top ten. Sequencing used naive CD8+ T cells sorted from blood. The origin of the receptors is a young man in good health.

The chain couples TRBV29-1 to TRBJ2-7; D might be TRBD2 (5 bases). Deletions cut 5 bases from V and 5 bases from J, with 22 bases between. Germline V gene sequence: CDR1 SQVTM, CDR2 ANQGSEA. The CDR3 is 15 amino acids. The CDR3 nucleotides read TGCAGCGTTAGAGTAGTGGGGAGTAAGTGGAACGAGCAGTACTTC. This sequence encodes CSVRVVGSKWNEQYF.

This sequence joins TRBV6-5 and TRBJ2-7, with D perhaps matching TRBD1 (5 bases). V was pared by 0 bases and J by 3 bases, with 15 bases between. This CDR3 has 16 amino acids. Germline CDR1 reads MNHEY; CDR2 reads SVGAGI. This CDR3 is CASSYSQGLKNYEQYF. The CDR3 nucleotides are TGTGCCAGCAGTTACTCGCAGGGTTTAAAGAACTACGAGCAGTACTTC.

V usage is TRBV11-2 and J usage is TRBJ2-2, with 10 bases aligning to TRBD1. There are 16 residues in the CDR3. Germline trimming cut 1 base from V and 4 bases from J; bases unmatched to any gene: 3. CDR1 is SGHAT, CDR2 FQNNGV, per germline. The CDR3 DNA is TGTGCCAGCAGCTTAGTGGGACAGGGGCCCACCGGGGAGCTGTTTTTT. Protein product: CASSLVGQGPTGELFF. Using reference TRBV11-2 and TRBJ2-2 for the parts outside the CDR3, the full variable domain is EAGVAQSPRYKIIEKRQSVAFWCNPISGHATLYWYQQILGQGPKLLIQFQNNGVVDDSQLPKDRFSAERLKGVDSTLKIQPAKLEDSAVYLCASSLVGQGPTGELFFGEGSRLTVL.

This chain connects TRBV6-1 to TRBJ2-7; 7 nucleotides line up with TRBD1. This CDR3 contains 13 residues. CDR1 is MNHNS, CDR2 SASEGT, per germline. The junction had 8 bases not matched to a gene; V was cut back by 8 bases and J by 4 bases. Here the CDR3 reads CASDPRDSYEQYF. CDR3 sequence (DNA): TGTGCCAGCGACCCCCGGGACAGTTACGAGCAGTACTTC.

The chain has TRBV4-1 and TRBJ2-2; D uncertain. Trimming took 1 base from V and 8 from J, leaving 8 bases between them. The CDR3 is 13 residues long. In germline, CDR1 is MGHRA, CDR2 YSYEKL. In DNA, the CDR3 is TGCGCCAGCAGCCAAGTGTCGGAAGGGGAGCTGTTTTTT. Protein: CASSQVSEGELFF.

The chain joins TRBV18 to TRBJ2-7; a weak D match, TRBD1 (5 bases). Looked up from germline, CDR1 is KGHSH and CDR2 is LQKENI. Trimming took off 4 bases at V and 2 bases at J, with 9 bases between the two ends. The CDR3 extends over 13 amino acids. The CDR3 DNA is TGTGCCAGCTCACTTGACAGCACCTACGAGCAGTACTTC. Protein sequence: CASSLDSTYEQYF.

The V call is TRBV9, the J call TRBJ2-3; 7 bases match TRBD2. This CDR3 spans 15 amino acids. Trimming took 2 bases from V and 3 from J; bases not matched to a gene: 6. CDR1 and CDR2 (germline): SGDLS, YYNGEE. CDR3 in DNA: TGTGCCAGCAGCGTCCCGGGAGGAACGACAGATACGCAGTATTTT. The encoded protein is CASSVPGGTTDTQYF.

This clone showed up just a few times. The chain has TRBV18 and TRBJ1-5; the D gene is possibly TRBD1 (5 bases). The CDR3 totals 13 residues. V was trimmed by 6 bases and J by 3 bases, leaving 9 bases between them. Germline V CDR1 and CDR2: KGHSH, LQKENI. CDR3 sequence (DNA): TGTGCCAGCTCGGGGGAGTACAATCAGCCCCAGCATTTT. Translated: CASSGEYNQPQHF.

The rearrangement links TRBV5-1 to TRBJ2-7; 7 nucleotides align to TRBD2. Trimming took 3 bases from V and 2 from J; bases not matched to a gene: 14. The CDR3 totals 17 residues. Per germline, CDR1 SGHRS and CDR2 YFSETQ. CDR3 loop: CASSSRSSGLTTYEQYF. CDR3 bases: TGCGCCAGCAGCTCCCGGTCTAGCGGTCTTACTACCTACGAGCAGTACTTC. The whole variable domain, filled in from reference TRBV5-1 and TRBJ2-7, reads KAGVTQTPRYLIKTRGQQVTLSCSPISGHRSVSWYQQTPGQGLQFLFEYFSETQRNKGNFPGRFSGRQFSNSRSEMNVSTLELGDSALYLCASSSRSSGLTTYEQYFGPGTRLTVT.

This clone was seen only once. The chain has TRBV27 and TRBJ2-7, with TRBD1 as a possible D gene (6 bases). Trimming stripped 5 bases from V and 2 bases from J, with 10 bases between. This CDR3 comprises 13 residues. The germline V gene encodes CDR1 MNHEY and CDR2 SMNVEV (reference sequence). CDR3 in amino acids: CASSVDRTYEQYF. CDR3 DNA: TGTGCCAGCAGTGTAGACAGGACCTACGAGCAGTACTTC.

The rearrangement links TRBV10-2 to TRBJ2-7; tentatively, D is TRBD1 (7 bases). In germline, CDR1 is WSHSY, CDR2 SAAADI. V gave up 10 bases and J gave up 4 bases, with 20 bases separating them. CDR3 length equals 14 residues. In DNA form, the CDR3 reads TGCGCCACCACTCCGGGGGACAGAGGATACGAGCAGTACTTC. It specifies CATTPGDRGYEQYF.

The J gene is TRBJ2-6, the V gene TRBV5-8; possibly TRBD2 for D (6 bases). The CDR3 runs 18 residues. Germline lookup yields CDR1 SGHTS and CDR2 YDEGEE. Trimming pared 4 bases from V and 4 bases from J, leaving 21 bases between. CDR3 residues: CASSHRDSSKAGANVLTF. CDR3 sequence (DNA): TGTGCCAGCAGCCACCGGGACTCCTCGAAGGCAGGGGCCAACGTCCTGACTTTC.

The J gene is TRBJ2-3, the V gene TRBV7-8, with TRBD2 matching 9 bases. With V trimmed by 5 bases and J by 3 bases, 6 bases remained unmatched. From germline, CDR1 is SGHVS and CDR2 FQNEAQ. The CDR3 totals 15 residues. CDR3 nucleotides: TGTGCCAGCAGCCCAGCGGGGGGCGGAACAGATACGCAGTATTTT. This sequence encodes CASSPAGGGTDTQYF.

V and J are TRBV6-1 and TRBJ2-5; TRBD2 might be the D (6 bases). The CDR3 extends over 16 amino acids. CDR1 MNHNS and CDR2 SASEGT come from the germline V gene. The V end lost 3 bases, the J end lost 5 bases, and 19 bases lay between the germline ends. The CDR3 DNA is TGTGCCAGCAGTGACGCGGGACTCCCCGAAGGGGAGACCCAGTACTTC. This translates into CASSDAGLPEGETQYF.

The rearrangement joins TRBV5-1 to TRBJ2-7; D is possibly TRBD1 (6 bases). The V end was cut by 5 bases, the J end by 0 bases, with 12 bases between. Per the germline V gene, CDR1 is SGHRS and CDR2 is YFSETQ. There are 14 residues in the CDR3. In DNA form, the CDR3 reads TGCGCCAGCAGTGGGGGCGGCTTCTCCTACGAGCAGTACTTC. It codes for CASSGGGFSYEQYF.

The chain uses TRBV27 and TRBJ2-3; D may be TRBD2 (5 bases). V was clipped by 5 bases and J by 2 bases, with 17 bases between them. Germline-derived CDR1 and CDR2 are MNHEY and SMNVEV (reference sequence). CDR3 length equals 16 residues. CDR3 in amino acids: CASSLTSLVDTDTQYF. Written as DNA, the CDR3 is TGTGCCAGCAGTCTTACTAGTTTAGTAGACACAGATACGCAGTATTTT.

The V call is TRBV7-9, the J call TRBJ2-6; possibly TRBD1 for D (5 bases). This CDR3 region has 15 residues. Trimming removed 6 bases from V and 4 bases from J, with 13 bases in between. Per germline, CDR1 SEHNR and CDR2 FQNEAQ (reference sequence). Here the CDR3 reads CASRKQVVGANVLTF. The CDR3 bases are TGTGCCAGCAGAAAACAGGTGGTCGGGGCCAACGTCCTGACTTTC.

The V call is TRBV10-1, the J call TRBJ2-1; no reliable D call. This CDR3 is 14 amino acids long. V gave up 3 bases and J gave up 4 bases, with 10 bases separating them. Germline values: CDR1 WNHNN, CDR2 SYGVQD (reference sequence). CDR3 residues: CASSDGSIYNEQFF. The CDR3 coding sequence is TGCGCCAGCAGTGATGGCAGCATATACAATGAGCAGTTCTTC.

The CDR3 DNA reads TGTGCCTCGGGGGTCGGGGGACAGGGCAACAATGAGCAGTTCTTC. Translation gives CASGVGGQGNNEQFF. V gene TRBV7-2 combines with J gene TRBJ2-1; 9 bases map to TRBD1. The CDR3 is 15 residues long. Trimming took 11 bases from V and 5 from J; bases not matched to a gene: 13. Looked up from germline, CDR1 is SGHTA and CDR2 is FQGNSA. Filled out from reference TRBV7-2 and TRBJ2-1, the complete variable domain reads GAGVSQSPSNKVTEKGKDVELRCDPISGHTALYWYRQSLGQGLEFLIYFQGNSAPDKSGLPSDRFSAERTGGSVSTLTIQRTQQEDSAVYLCASGVGGQGNNEQFFGPGTRLTVL.